The next 5 T cell receptor beta chains were all read from a single sample in a study of post-analysis software for immune sequencing data. Antigen specificity for these receptors is unknown. The TCR beta cDNA libraries carried unique molecular identifiers. Each CDR3 protein is one row after TCRdb ran MiXCR on the PCR reads. The table shows more than 450,000 distinct CDR3 sequences, with roughly 45% occurring only once. Findings and limits, study-wide: Elevated frequency relative to controls characterized roughly 5 TRBV segments in patients, TRBV5-6, TRBV5-1 and TRBV20-1 among them.

Source material: blood. The receptors originated from a girl between 5 and 17 years old with multiple sclerosis.

This clonotype was seen only once. The chain has TRBV3-1 and TRBJ2-5; 8 bases match TRBD2. The CDR3 has 13 amino acids. J gave up 11 bases and V 4 bases, and 9 bases lay outside the gene matches. Germline V gene lookup returns CDR1 LGHDT and CDR2 YNNKEL (reference sequence). CDR3 in DNA: TGTGCCAGCAGCCCCCCCGGAACTAGCGGTCAGTACTTC. This codes for CASSPPGTSGQYF.

This clonotype was seen just once. The chain employs TRBV5-5 and TRBJ1-1; D unclear. V lost 0 bases and J 4 bases, leaving 16 bases between the germline ends. The germline CDR1 and CDR2 sequences are SGHKS and YYEKEE (reference sequence). CDR3 length equals 16 residues. Here the CDR3 DNA reads TGTGCCAGCAGCTTGGACCCTCGGGGAGTTGGCACTGAAGCTTTCTTT. Translating it yields CASSLDPRGVGTEAFF.

This clonotype appeared once. The CDR3 DNA is TGTGCCAGCAGTTTTGGGGAGTTAGGCTTTGGCACAGATACGCAGTATTTT. This sequence encodes CASSFGELGFGTDTQYF. This chain joins TRBV12-3 or TRBV12-4 and TRBJ2-3, with a possible D match to TRBD2 (5 bases). Trimming removed 3 bases at V and 1 base at J, with 17 bases between. The CDR3 runs 17 residues.

This clonotype was observed a few times. The chain is built from TRBV29-1 and TRBJ2-3, with 7 nucleotides matching TRBD1. The V and J ends lost 0 bases and 5 bases, in that order; junction bases with no gene match: 11. The CDR3 consists of 16 residues. Germline assignment: CDR1 SQVTM and CDR2 ANQGSEA. CDR3 sequence (DNA): TGCAGCGTTGAAGATGGGACAGAGATCCACAGAGATACGCAGTATTTT. Translated, it gives CSVEDGTEIHRDTQYF.

V usage is TRBV12-3 or TRBV12-4 and J usage is TRBJ2-7; TRBD1 is a possible D gene (7 bases). V was trimmed by 2 bases and J by 4 bases, leaving 12 bases between them. The CDR3 extends over 14 amino acids. This chain's CDR3 is CASSLNQGGYEQYF. The DNA of the CDR3 is TGTGCCAGCAGTTTAAACCAGGGGGGTTACGAGCAGTACTTC.